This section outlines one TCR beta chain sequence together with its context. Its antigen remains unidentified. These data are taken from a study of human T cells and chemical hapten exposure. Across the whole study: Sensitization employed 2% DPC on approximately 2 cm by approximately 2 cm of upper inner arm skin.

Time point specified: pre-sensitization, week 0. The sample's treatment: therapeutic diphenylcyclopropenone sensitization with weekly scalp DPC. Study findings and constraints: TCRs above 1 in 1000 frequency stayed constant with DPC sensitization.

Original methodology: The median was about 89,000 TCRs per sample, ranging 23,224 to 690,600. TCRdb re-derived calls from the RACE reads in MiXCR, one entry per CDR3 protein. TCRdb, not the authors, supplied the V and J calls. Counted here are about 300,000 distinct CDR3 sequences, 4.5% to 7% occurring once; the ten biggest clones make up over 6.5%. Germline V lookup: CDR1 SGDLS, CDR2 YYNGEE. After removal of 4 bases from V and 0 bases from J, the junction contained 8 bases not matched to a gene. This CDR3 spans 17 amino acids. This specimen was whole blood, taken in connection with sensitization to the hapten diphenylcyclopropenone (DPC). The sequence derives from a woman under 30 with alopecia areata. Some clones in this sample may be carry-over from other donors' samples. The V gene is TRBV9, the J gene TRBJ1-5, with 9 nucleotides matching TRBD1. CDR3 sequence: CASSPGQGIDSNQPQHF. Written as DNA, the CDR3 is TGTGCCAGCAGCCCAGGACAGGGGATTGATAGCAATCAGCCCCAGCATTTT.